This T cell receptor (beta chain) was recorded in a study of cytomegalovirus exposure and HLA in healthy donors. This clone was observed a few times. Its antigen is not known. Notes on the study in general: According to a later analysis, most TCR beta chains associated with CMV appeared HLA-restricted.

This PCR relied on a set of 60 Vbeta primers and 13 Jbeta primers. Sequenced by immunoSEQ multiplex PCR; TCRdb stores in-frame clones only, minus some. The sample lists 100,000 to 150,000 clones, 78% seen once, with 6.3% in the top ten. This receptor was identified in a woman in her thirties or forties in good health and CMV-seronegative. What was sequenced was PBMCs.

The CDR3 protein is CAVRERVYGYTF. The CDR3 DNA follows: TGTGCCGTCAGGGAAAGGGTCTATGGCTACACCTTC. V is TRBV19 and J is TRBJ1-2; TRBD1 might be the D (5 bases). The V and J ends lost 11 bases and 4 bases respectively, with 14 bases between them. The CDR3 is 12 residues long. Germline values: CDR1 LNHDA, CDR2 SQIVND (reference sequence).